These T cell receptor beta chains were read from a single sample in a study of OX40 agonist ivuxolimab in advanced cancers. Only in-frame clones appear in the TCRdb table, and some are missing; sequencing was by immunoSEQ multiplex PCR. Here the sample spans approximately 70,000 clones, about four fifths being singletons. The source material was CD4+ or CD8+ T cells sorted from blood, sampled in a trial of the OX40 agonist ivuxolimab. The source of these receptors is an adult with an advanced solid tumor such as melanoma, head and neck, liver or kidney cancer. Both conserved end residues are part of each CDR3.

V gene,J gene,CDR3 protein
TRBV9,TRBJ1-2,CASSVTGKANYGYTF
TRBV5-1,TRBJ1-6,CASRGIQGTYNSPLHF
TRBV28,TRBJ2-5,CASRQGRRETQYF
TRBV5-1,TRBJ2-7,CASSTDANSYEQYF
TRBV14,TRBJ1-2,CASSLAGTERSEGYGYTF
TRBV5-1,TRBJ2-2,CASSLETSTGELFF
TRBV5-1,TRBJ2-1,CASSLISGEWEQFF
TRBV11-2,TRBJ2-5,CASSSTLGALREETQYF
TRBV7-6,TRBJ1-6,CASSFVAGGNSPLHF
TRBV10-3,TRBJ1-2,CAISEQNDYGYTF
TRBV5-1,TRBJ2-1,CASSPSTGGINEQFF
TRBV7-2,TRBJ1-1,CASSATGGEAFF
TRBV5-6,TRBJ1-2,CASSLDRAYGYTF
TRBV15,TRBJ2-7,CATSRAQTWAVYEQYF
TRBV4-2,TRBJ2-5,CASSQEASGGLGETQYF
TRBV27,TRBJ2-1,CASSQGRGQFF